These 12 T cell receptor beta chains were all obtained from the same sample, sequenced in a study of blood T cells in healthy people across ages. A J-beta primer mix and a sample-barcoded 5' primer were used in a second PCR of roughly 7 to 12 cycles. TCRdb re-called the 5' RACE reads through MiXCR, storing one row per CDR3 protein. The data contain about 750,000 distinct CDR3 sequences, roughly 50% of them singletons. Sequences were obtained from blood. These receptors were collected from a man older than 75 in good health.

Only a few counts were recorded for this clonotype. The chain employs TRBV14 and TRBJ1-2; possible D gene TRBD1, 5 bases. Per germline, CDR1 SGHDN and CDR2 FVKESK. V gave up 4 bases and J gave up 5 bases, with 11 bases separating them. The CDR3 covers 13 residues. The CDR3 sequence is CASSLQGTYGYTF. The CDR3, as DNA: TGTGCCAGCAGCCTCCAGGGAACTTATGGCTACACCTTC.

The chain couples TRBV11-1 to TRBJ2-7; 8 bases agree with TRBD1. CDR1 and CDR2 (germline): SGHAT, FQDESV (reference sequence). The V segment lost 4 bases and the J segment 3 bases; nucleotides outside the gene matches: 8. There are 15 residues in the CDR3. For the CDR3, the DNA is TGTGCCAGCAGCTCCGGTGGGACAGGACGCTACGAGCAGTACTTC. It is translated as CASSSGGTGRYEQYF. The full variable domain, with the rest looked up from reference TRBV11-1 and TRBJ2-7, is EAEVAQSPRYKITEKSQAVAFWCDPISGHATLYWYRQILGQGPELLVQFQDESVVDDSQLPKDRFSAERLKGVDSTLKIQPAELGDSAMYLCASSSGGTGRYEQYFGPGTRLTVT.

This rearrangement joins TRBV5-5 to TRBJ2-5; 7 bases map to TRBD1. The end of the DNA aligns better with TRBJ2-7, so the J call may be wrong. CDR1 is SGHKS, CDR2 YYEKEE, per germline (reference sequence). The CDR3 totals 15 residues. CDR3 sequence: CASSPATGLAYEQYF. The CDR3 nucleotides are TGTGCCAGCAGCCCTGCGACAGGGCTGGCCTACGAGCAGTACTTC.

This chain uses TRBV7-2 with TRBJ1-2, with 9 positions matching TRBD1. The germline CDR1 and CDR2 sequences are SGHTA and FQGNSA. The CDR3 runs 17 residues. V lost 5 bases to trimming and J lost 7 bases; unmatched junction nucleotides: 17. CDR3 amino acids: CASSPRDRVVPSGGYTF. CDR3 in DNA: TGTGCCAGCAGCCCTAGGGACAGGGTGGTTCCTAGTGGTGGCTACACCTTC.

This chain joins TRBV9 and TRBJ2-1; the match to TRBD2 covers 7 bases. Looked up from germline, CDR1 is SGDLS and CDR2 is YYNGEE. The CDR3 has 13 amino acids. With 3 bases clipped from V and 13 bases from J, the junction kept 10 bases outside the gene matches. CDR3 DNA: TGTGCCAGCAGCGGGGGAGGGCGGGAGACCCAGTTCTTC. This gives the protein CASSGGGRETQFF. Variable domain in full (rest from reference TRBV9 and TRBJ2-1): DSGVTQTPKHLITATGQRVTLRCSPRSGDLSVYWYQQSLDQGLQFLIQYYNGEERAKGNILERFSAQQFPDLHSELNLSSLELGDSALYFCASSGGGRETQFFGPGTRLTVL.

The V and J genes are TRBV27 and TRBJ2-1; 8 bases line up with TRBD1. Germline V CDR1 and CDR2: MNHEY, SMNVEV (reference sequence). V lost 7 bases to trimming and J lost 6 bases; unmatched junction nucleotides: 8. The CDR3 extends over 14 amino acids. CDR3 DNA: TGTGCCAGCATCGGACAGGGTCGGGGCAATGAGCAGTTCTTC. Translating it yields CASIGQGRGNEQFF.

The chain is built from TRBV24-1 and TRBJ2-1; 7 bases line up with TRBD2. Germline lookup yields CDR1 KGHDR and CDR2 SFDVKD. This CDR3 contains 14 residues. The V gene end was trimmed by 7 bases and the J gene end by 8 bases; junction bases not matched to a gene: 10. CDR3: CATRYRDYLYEQFF. CDR3 sequence (DNA): TGTGCCACCAGATACCGGGACTATCTATATGAGCAGTTCTTC.

This sequence joins TRBV20-1 and TRBJ2-1; 8 bases are a match to TRBD1. CDR1 and CDR2 (germline): DFQATT, SNEGSKA (reference sequence). This CDR3 region has 14 residues. V trimming: 6 bases; J trimming: 3 bases; junction bases outside the gene matches: 7. This CDR3 is CSAWTGSGYNEQFF. CDR3 sequence (DNA): TGCAGTGCATGGACAGGGTCCGGCTACAATGAGCAGTTCTTC.

The chain employs TRBV5-1 and TRBJ2-4, with TRBD1 identical over 12 bases. The J call could be wrong; TRBJ2-7 is a better fit for the DNA end. CDR1 is SGHRS and CDR2 is YFSETQ in the germline V gene. The CDR3 has 15 residues. CDR3 sequence reads: CASSSTGQGANEQYF. CDR3 in DNA: TGCGCCAGCAGCTCCACGGGACAGGGGGCGAACGAGCAGTACTTC.

The CDR3 DNA reads TGCAGTGCTACGGTGCAGGGGGGGGAGACCCAGTACTTC. This gives the protein CSATVQGGETQYF. This chain joins TRBV20-1 and TRBJ2-5; D tentatively reads TRBD1 or TRBD2 (7 bases each). The germline CDR1 and CDR2 sequences are DFQATT and SNEGSKA (reference sequence). This CDR3 has 13 residues. V was shortened by 4 bases and J by 5 bases, with 14 bases between the two germline ends.

This chain links TRBV14 with TRBJ2-1, with 15 bases that match TRBD2. The DNA end favors TRBJ2-7, so the J call may be wrong. Looked up from germline, CDR1 is SGHDN and CDR2 is FVKESK. This CDR3 region has 19 residues. The CDR3 nucleotides are TGTGCCAGCAGCCAAGATGCGGGACTAGCGGGAGGATCTCTCAATGAGCAGTACTTC. Translation gives CASSQDAGLAGGSLNEQYF.

A remark on this clonotype: Relative to the germline gene, one junction end is altered; a read error may explain this. CDR3 sequence (DNA): TGCAGTGCAACTTGGGACAGACTAGCCAAAAACATTCATTACTTC. Translation gives CSATWDRLAKNIHYF. The V gene is TRBV20-1, the J gene TRBJ2-4; either TRBD1 or TRBD2 may fit D (7 bases each). The germline gives CDR1 DFQATT, CDR2 SNEGSKA (reference sequence). This CDR3 comprises 15 residues.